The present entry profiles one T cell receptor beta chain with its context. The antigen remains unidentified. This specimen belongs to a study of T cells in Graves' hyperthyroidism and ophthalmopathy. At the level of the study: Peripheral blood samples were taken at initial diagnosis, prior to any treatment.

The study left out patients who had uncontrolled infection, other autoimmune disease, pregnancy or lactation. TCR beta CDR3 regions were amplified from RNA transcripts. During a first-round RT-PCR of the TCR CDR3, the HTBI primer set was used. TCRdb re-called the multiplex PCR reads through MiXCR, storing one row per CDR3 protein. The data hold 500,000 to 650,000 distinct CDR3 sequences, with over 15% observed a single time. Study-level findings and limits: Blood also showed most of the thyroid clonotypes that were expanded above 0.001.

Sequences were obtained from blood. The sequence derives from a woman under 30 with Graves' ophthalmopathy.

CDR3 loop: CSVEGTSGSYNEQFF. The CDR3 nucleotides read TGCAGCGTTGAAGGGACTAGCGGGAGCTACAATGAGCAGTTCTTC. The genes are TRBV29-1 and TRBJ2-1; 13 nucleotides match TRBD2. The J segment lost 3 bases and the V segment lost 1 base, leaving 0 bases of the junction unmatched. The CDR3 runs to 15 residues. Germline V gives CDR1 SQVTM, CDR2 ANQGSEA.